The entry that follows covers one T cell receptor (beta chain) sequence. Its antigen is as yet unknown. The CDR3 is 16 amino acids. Trimming cost V 2 bases and J 0 bases, with 12 bases left between them. Germline V gene sequence: CDR1 SGDLS, CDR2 YYNGEE. The sample comes from a study of T cell responses to AZD1222 COVID-19 vaccine. The repertoire was sequenced with immunoSEQ multiplex PCR; TCRdb's copy has only in-frame clones and lacks some. The sample shows about 120,000 clones, around 90% of them seen only once. Study results and caveats: Dominant at 160-218 and 743-854, vaccine-associated CD4 TCRs also spanned spike.

The receptor was derived from an adult who received the MenACWY meningococcal vaccine as a control. Sequences were derived from peripheral blood, sampled 28 days after the second dose of the MenACWY control vaccine. The rearrangement joins TRBV9 to TRBJ1-3; D call uncertain. This CDR3 reads CASSVTAGNSGNTIYF. The CDR3 coding sequence is TGTGCCAGCAGCGTTACGGCAGGCAACTCTGGAAACACCATATATTTT.